Listed here is a single T cell receptor (beta chain). The data belong to a study of shared clonotypes between healthy human individuals. Assay: immunoSEQ multiplex PCR; the TCRdb copy retains only in-frame clones and omits some. The sample holds about 1.1 million clones, 75% to 80% seen once. Sequences were obtained from memory CD4+ T cells from PBMCs. Stated subset: CD45RA-negative fraction. The receptor was derived from a man younger than 35 in good health. Some clones in this sample may be carry-over from other donors' samples.

The CDR3 loop is CASSLVMAYEQYF. CDR3 coding DNA: TGTGCCAGCAGCTTAGTCATGGCCTACGAGCAGTACTTC. The rearrangement links TRBV11-2 to TRBJ2-7; the D is unclear. The CDR3 has 13 residues. The germline gives CDR1 SGHAT, CDR2 FQNNGV. V lost 1 base to trimming and J lost 2 bases, with 6 bases between them.